This TCR beta chain was recorded in a study of T cells in Graves' hyperthyroidism and ophthalmopathy. Amplified regions were TCR beta CDR3 sequences from RNA transcripts. During a first-round RT-PCR of the TCR CDR3, the HTBI primer set was used. TCRdb used MiXCR to reprocess the multiplex PCR reads, holding one entry per CDR3 protein. Among hundreds of thousands of distinct CDR3 sequences listed, about a sixth were seen once. The CDR3 length is 16 residues. The V gene end was trimmed by 5 bases and the J gene end by 5 bases; junction bases not matched to a gene: 10. Germline CDR1 reads SGHNT; CDR2 reads YYREEE (reference sequence). General observations from the study: Clonotypes that were expanded in thyroid above 0.001 mostly appeared in blood too.

It was uncontrolled infection, other autoimmune disease, pregnancy or lactation that excluded patients. Together with thyroid ultrasound, orbital computed tomography, serum thyroxine and TRAb, clinical symptoms were used for diagnoses. Fresh 10 ml peripheral blood yielded PBMCs. Comment on this clonotype: Its antigen is undetermined.

This TCR came from a woman between 35 and 50 years old with Graves' ophthalmopathy. The chain carries TRBV5-4 and TRBJ2-2; TRBD2 matches at 9 bases. Input material: blood. The DNA for the CDR3 is TGTGCCAGCAGTTTCATAGCGGGAGATGGGACCGGGGAGCTGTTTTTT. It yields the protein CASSFIAGDGTGELFF.